Shown below are 23 T cell receptor beta chains from a single sample sequenced in a study of shared clonotypes between healthy human individuals. Positively selected for CCR7, the CD45RO-negative cells used as naive CD8 cells excluded terminally differentiated effector memory CD45RA+ cells. Using immunoSEQ multiplex PCR, the repertoire was profiled, and TCRdb retains in-frame clones only, with some absent. The repertoire holds about 2,200,000 clones, about 92% seen once, with 1.5% to 2% in the top ten. The source material was naive CD8+ T cells from PBMCs. The receptors were sampled from a man in his late teens or twenties in good health. Some clones in this sample may be carry-over from other donors' samples.

This clone was recorded only once. This sequence joins TRBV30 and TRBJ1-5, with D hard to call. The CDR3 is made up of 13 amino acids. Trimming took off 0 bases at V and 6 bases at J, with 9 bases between the two ends. Germline CDR1 reads GTSNPN; CDR2 reads SVGIG (reference sequence). CDR3 loop: CAWSVDGGQPQHF. DNA of the CDR3: TGTGCCTGGAGTGTGGACGGCGGTCAGCCCCAGCATTTT.

This sequence joins TRBV19 and TRBJ1-5; D unclear. The CDR3 has 14 residues. Germline CDR1 is LNHDA and CDR2 is SQIVND (reference sequence). V was clipped by 3 bases and J by 3 bases, with 9 bases between them. CDR3: CASSIVVPNQPQHF. CDR3 bases: TGTGCCAGTAGTATTGTCGTGCCCAATCAGCCCCAGCATTTT.

The rearrangement links TRBV9 to TRBJ2-1, with D maybe TRBD2 (6 bases). CDR1 is SGDLS and CDR2 is YYNGEE in the germline V gene. This CDR3 is 22 amino acids long. Trimming pared 4 bases from V and 8 bases from J, leaving 40 bases between. As DNA, the CDR3 is TGTGCCAGCAGCTCCGCCTCGGGTGGAAGTGGGGTGTGGGACTCGAAAGGCGATGAGCAGTTCTTC. Amino acid sequence: CASSSASGGSGVWDSKGDEQFF.

The gene calls are TRBV11-3 and TRBJ2-5, with 10 bases aligning to TRBD1. Germline V CDR1 and CDR2: SGHNT, YENEEA. The V gene end was trimmed by 5 bases and the J gene end by 2 bases; junction bases not matched to a gene: 5. The CDR3 has 15 residues. The CDR3 DNA reads as TGTGCCAGCAGCAACCGGACAGGGGGGCAAGAGACCCAGTACTTC. As protein: CASSNRTGGQETQYF.

Points on this clone: Within the sample, other DNA sequences also encode this same CDR3. This rearrangement joins TRBV29-1 to TRBJ2-7, with 7 bases that match TRBD1. Germline lookup yields CDR1 SQVTM and CDR2 ANQGSEA. Losses at the gene ends were 2 bases for V and 0 bases for J; bases not matched to a gene: 1. This CDR3 has 13 residues. CDR3 DNA: TGCAGCGTTGAAACAGGGGACTCCTACGAGCAGTACTTC. This gives the protein CSVETGDSYEQYF.

The chain employs TRBV7-8 and TRBJ2-1; the match to TRBD2 covers 7 bases. Trimming removed 8 bases from V and 4 bases from J; junction bases left unmatched: 14. CDR1 and CDR2 from the germline V gene are SGHVS and FQNEAQ. The CDR3 length is 16 residues. In nucleotides, the CDR3 is TGTGCCAGCGCTCACACGCGGACTAGACTATACAATGAGCAGTTCTTC. Translated: CASAHTRTRLYNEQFF.

The rearrangement uses TRBV27 and TRBJ2-3, with 7 bases aligning to TRBD1. V shed 0 bases, J shed 5 bases, and the junction held 8 bases outside the gene matches. The CDR3 consists of 16 residues. CDR1 is MNHEY and CDR2 is SMNVEV in the germline V gene (reference sequence). The CDR3 is CASSLSIGQAIDTQYF. The CDR3 DNA reads TGTGCCAGCAGTTTATCTATCGGACAGGCGATAGATACGCAGTATTTT.

The chain recombines TRBV27 with TRBJ2-7; no definite D call. V shed 1 base and J shed 2 bases, with 15 bases lying between them. From germline, CDR1 is MNHEY and CDR2 SMNVEV (reference sequence). The CDR3 covers 16 residues. The CDR3 loop reads CASSLYPGGVTYEQYF. The CDR3, as DNA: TGTGCCAGCAGTTTATACCCCGGCGGAGTAACCTACGAGCAGTACTTC.

This chain links TRBV15 with TRBJ2-7; D is uncertain. The germline gives CDR1 LNHNV, CDR2 YYDKDF (reference sequence). This CDR3 is built from 15 residues. Between the trimmed V and J ends, which lost 0 bases and 5 bases, there was a span of 14 bases. CDR3 nucleotides: TGTGCCACCAGCAGAGAGACCCTTGTGACCCACGAGCAGTACTTC. Translation gives CATSRETLVTHEQYF.

This chain uses TRBV13 with TRBJ2-1, with TRBD2 matching 14 bases. This CDR3 spans 19 amino acids. Germline assignment: CDR1 PRHDT and CDR2 FYEKMQ (reference sequence). The V gene end was trimmed by 5 bases and the J gene end by 3 bases; junction bases not matched to a gene: 12. CDR3 amino acids: CASSRTGTSGRSVYNEQFF. CDR3 in DNA: TGTGCCAGCAGCCGCACGGGGACTAGCGGGAGATCTGTCTACAATGAGCAGTTCTTC. Using reference TRBV13 and TRBJ2-1 for the parts outside the CDR3, the full variable domain is AAGVIQSPRHLIKEKRETATLKCYPIPRHDTVYWYQQGPGQDPQFLISFYEKMQSDKGSIPDRFSAQQFSDYHSELNMSSLELGDSALYFCASSRTGTSGRSVYNEQFFGPGTRLTVL.

V usage is TRBV15 and J usage is TRBJ1-4; TRBD1 is a possible D gene (5 bases). The germline V and J ends were trimmed by 3 bases and 5 bases, with 10 bases remaining between them. Germline V lookup: CDR1 LNHNV, CDR2 YYDKDF (reference sequence). This CDR3 region has 14 residues. The CDR3 here is CATSSPGRNEKLFF. DNA for the CDR3: TGTGCCACCAGCAGCCCGGGACGGAATGAAAAACTGTTTTTT.

This chain links TRBV9 with TRBJ2-1; perhaps TRBD2 as D (6 bases). The V end was cut by 7 bases, the J end by 9 bases, with 14 bases between. This CDR3 region has 12 residues. From germline, CDR1 is SGDLS and CDR2 YYNGEE. In DNA, the CDR3 is TGTGCCAGCCTGGGCGGGGATGGTGAGCAGTTCTTC. This translates into CASLGGDGEQFF.

Only a few counts were recorded for this clone. The chain joins TRBV4-2 to TRBJ1-2; tentatively, D is TRBD1 (6 bases). CDR3 length: 15 residues. Trimming cost V 2 bases and J 6 bases, with 16 bases left between them. Germline V gene data show CDR1 as LGHNA and CDR2 as YNFKEQ. The CDR3 protein is CASSQLEGGANGYTF. The DNA for the CDR3 is TGTGCCAGCAGCCAACTGGAGGGGGGCGCTAATGGCTACACCTTC.

V gene TRBV27 combines with J gene TRBJ2-1; D is unresolved. V lost 0 bases to trimming and J lost 8 bases, with 8 bases between them. The CDR3 contains 13 residues. Per the germline V gene, CDR1 is MNHEY and CDR2 is SMNVEV (reference sequence). DNA for the CDR3: TGTGCCAGCAGTTTATCGCTTCTCTATGAGCAGTTCTTC. It is translated as CASSLSLLYEQFF.

The gene calls are TRBV6-5 and TRBJ1-1, with D possibly TRBD1 on 6 matching bases. The germline CDR1 and CDR2 sequences are MNHEY and SVGAGI. CDR3 size: 15 residues. Trimming shortened V by 0 bases and J by 4 bases, and 12 bases separated the two germline ends. The CDR3 loop is CASSYSVQGSTEAFF. For the CDR3, the DNA is TGTGCCAGCAGTTACTCAGTACAGGGATCCACTGAAGCTTTCTTT.

This rearrangement joins TRBV19 to TRBJ1-1; possibly TRBD1 for D (5 bases). CDR3 length: 14 amino acids. CDR1 and CDR2 from the germline V gene are LNHDA and SQIVND (reference sequence). The V gene lost 5 bases and the J gene lost 4 bases, with 14 bases spanning the gap. The CDR3 loop is CASSDARAFTEAFF. The CDR3 bases are TGTGCCAGTAGTGACGCCAGGGCCTTCACTGAAGCTTTCTTT.

The chain employs TRBV14 and TRBJ2-5; D gene unclear. Germline assignment: CDR1 SGHDN and CDR2 FVKESK. V lost 2 bases, J lost 5 bases, and 6 bases lay in between. The CDR3 totals 12 residues. This CDR3 is CASSQLRETQYF. The CDR3 bases are TGTGCCAGCAGCCAACTTCGCGAGACCCAGTACTTC.

This chain connects TRBV5-1 to TRBJ1-1; perhaps TRBD1 as D (5 bases). The V gene's germline CDR1 is SGHRS and CDR2 YFSETQ. The CDR3 extends over 15 amino acids. V was cut by 4 bases and J by 0 bases, with 13 bases left in between. The CDR3 sequence: CASSPGTVLNTEAFF. The CDR3 bases are TGCGCCAGCAGCCCGGGGACGGTTCTGAACACTGAAGCTTTCTTT.

The genes are TRBV28 and TRBJ1-5; TRBD1 matches at 7 bases. CDR1 and CDR2 from the germline V gene are MDHEN and SYDVKM. This CDR3 contains 15 residues. Trimming removed 5 bases from V and 2 bases from J; junction bases left unmatched: 6. CDR3: CASSPGGGGNQPQHF. CDR3 nucleotides: TGTGCCAGCAGTCCAGGGGGGGGCGGCAATCAGCCCCAGCATTTT.

The chain carries TRBV7-9 and TRBJ1-5; D is undetermined. The CDR3 has 13 residues. In germline, CDR1 is SEHNR, CDR2 FQNEAQ (reference sequence). Trimming cost V 2 bases and J 5 bases, with 7 bases left between them. Here the CDR3 reads CASSLRPDQPQHF. The CDR3 DNA sequence: TGTGCCAGCAGCTTAAGGCCCGATCAGCCCCAGCATTTT. Based on the CDR3 plus reference TRBV7-9 and TRBJ1-5, the full variable domain is DTGVSQNPRHKITKRGQNVTFRCDPISEHNRLYWYRQTLGQGPEFLTYFQNEAQLEKSRLLSDRFSAERPKGSFSTLEIQRTEQGDSAMYLCASSLRPDQPQHFGDGTRLSIL.

The chain joins TRBV6-5 to TRBJ2-7; a possible D gene is TRBD1 (5 bases). The CDR3 loop spans 13 amino acids. The V gene lost 6 bases and the J gene lost 3 bases, with 12 bases spanning the gap. Germline V lookup: CDR1 MNHEY, CDR2 SVGAGI. The CDR3 DNA is TGTGCCAGCAGGACCGGACAAATCTACGAGCAGTACTTC. Amino acids: CASRTGQIYEQYF.

The V call is TRBV9, the J call TRBJ1-1, with TRBD1 matching 7 bases. This CDR3 is 15 amino acids long. The germline V gene has CDR1 SGDLS and CDR2 YYNGEE. Trimming at V came to 3 bases and at J to 5 bases, leaving 10 bases not matched to a gene. The CDR3 nucleotides are TGTGCCAGCAGCGCCGGGAGGGGGCGAGGAACTGAAGCTTTCTTT. This gives the protein CASSAGRGRGTEAFF.

This clone occurred a few times. The V call is TRBV6-1, the J call TRBJ1-1, with D possibly TRBD1 on 6 matching bases. Germline V gene lookup returns CDR1 MNHNS and CDR2 SASEGT. With 6 bases removed from V and 6 bases from J, the gap between germline ends came to 17 bases. CDR3 length: 14 amino acids. CDR3 amino acids: CASRVMAGAAEAFF. CDR3 nucleotides: TGTGCCAGCAGGGTGATGGCAGGGGCTGCTGAAGCTTTCTTT.